This TCR beta chain was identified during a study of T cell responses to AZD1222 COVID-19 vaccine. General study results and limits: Only a handful of AZD1222 recipients, roughly 6 in all, had baseline seropositivity. After two AZD1222 doses, spike-specific TCR breadth and depth rose versus day 0.

Generated by immunoSEQ multiplex PCR, the TCRdb table keeps only in-frame clones and is missing some. The table lists 150,000 to 200,000 clones, roughly 87% of them singletons. To note about this clone: Its antigen remains unidentified.

Germline CDR1 and CDR2: SGHTA and FQGNSA. V was shortened by 8 bases and J by 4 bases, with 18 bases between the two germline ends. The CDR3 is 15 amino acids. This specimen consisted of peripheral blood, obtained on day 0 of AZD1222 vaccination. This clonotype was sampled from an adult in good health. The V call is TRBV7-2, the J call TRBJ2-1; D is perhaps TRBD1 (5 bases). CDR3 loop: CASRRVQDAYNEQFF. As DNA, the CDR3 is TGTGCCAGCCGCCGGGTACAGGATGCTTACAATGAGCAGTTCTTC.